These 2 T cell receptor beta chains were all obtained from the same sample, sequenced in a study of shared clonotypes between healthy human individuals. Sequenced by immunoSEQ multiplex PCR; TCRdb stores in-frame clones only, minus some. The data hold 1.4 million to 1.5 million clones, with roughly 96% observed a single time. Sequencing was carried out using naive CD4+ T cells sorted from blood. Indicated subset: CD45RA+ positively selected. These receptors originate from a young man in good health.

V gene TRBV19 combines with J gene TRBJ2-5, with D unresolved. The CDR3 is 13 residues long. Germline loops: CDR1 LNHDA, CDR2 SQIVND (reference sequence). The V end was cut by 0 bases, the J end by 3 bases, with 5 bases between. The CDR3 bases are TGTGCCAGTAGTATAGATTGGAAAGAGACCCAGTACTTC. The encoded protein is CASSIDWKETQYF.

This chain connects TRBV4-1 to TRBJ1-1; TRBD1 agrees at 9 bases. There are 15 residues in the CDR3. CDR1 and CDR2 (germline): MGHRA, YSYEKL. V dropped 0 bases and J dropped 6; count of bases not matched to a gene: 5. CDR3 protein: CASSQEVTGGAEAFF. The CDR3 coding sequence is TGCGCCAGCAGCCAAGAAGTAACAGGGGGCGCTGAAGCTTTCTTT.